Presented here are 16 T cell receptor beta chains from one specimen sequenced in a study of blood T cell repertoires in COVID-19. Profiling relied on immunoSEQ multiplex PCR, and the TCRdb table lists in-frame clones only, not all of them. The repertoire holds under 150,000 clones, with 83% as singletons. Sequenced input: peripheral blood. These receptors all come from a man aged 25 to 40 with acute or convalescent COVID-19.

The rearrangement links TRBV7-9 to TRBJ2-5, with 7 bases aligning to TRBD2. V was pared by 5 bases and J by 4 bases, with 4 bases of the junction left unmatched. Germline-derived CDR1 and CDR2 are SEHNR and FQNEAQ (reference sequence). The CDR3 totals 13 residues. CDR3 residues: CASSRGGRETQYF. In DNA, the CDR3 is TGTGCCAGCAGCAGGGGCGGGAGAGAGACCCAGTACTTC.

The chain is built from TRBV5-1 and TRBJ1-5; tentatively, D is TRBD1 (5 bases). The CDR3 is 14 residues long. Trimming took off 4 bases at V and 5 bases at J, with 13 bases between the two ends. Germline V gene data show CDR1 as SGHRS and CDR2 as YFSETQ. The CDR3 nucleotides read TGCGCCAGCAGCGGAGGAGGGGCTGATCAGCCCCAGCATTTT. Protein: CASSGGGADQPQHF.

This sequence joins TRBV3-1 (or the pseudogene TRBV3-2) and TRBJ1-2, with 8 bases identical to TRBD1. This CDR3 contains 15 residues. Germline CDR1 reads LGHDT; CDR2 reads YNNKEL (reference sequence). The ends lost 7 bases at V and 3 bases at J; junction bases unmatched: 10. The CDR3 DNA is TGTGCCAGCACCCACAGGGGGACGGGAGACTATGGCTACACCTTC. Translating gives CASTHRGTGDYGYTF.

Written as DNA, the CDR3 is TGCGCCAGCAGTACCGCGGGCACCGGGGAGCTGTTTTTT. Its translation is CASSTAGTGELFF. This chain uses TRBV4-3 with TRBJ2-2, with D perhaps matching TRBD2 (5 bases). Trimming left V 6 bases short and J 4 bases short, with 9 bases between. The CDR3 extends over 13 amino acids. CDR1 is LGHNA, CDR2 YSLEER, per germline.

The CDR3 DNA is TGTGCCAGCAGCCAGGACGAACAGGGAACTGGTGGCTACACCTTC. This gives the protein CASSQDEQGTGGYTF. This chain joins TRBV3-1 (or the pseudogene TRBV3-2) and TRBJ1-2; perhaps TRBD1 as D (6 bases). The CDR3 runs 15 residues. The germline CDR1 and CDR2 sequences are LGHDT and YNNKEL (reference sequence). The ends were cut back, 3 bases at V and 7 bases at J, with 18 bases in the middle.

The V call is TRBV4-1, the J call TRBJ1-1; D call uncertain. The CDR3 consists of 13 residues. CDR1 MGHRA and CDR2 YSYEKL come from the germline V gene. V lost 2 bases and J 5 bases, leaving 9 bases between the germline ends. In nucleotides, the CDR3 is TGCGCCAGCAGCCAACTTGGAGGTACTGAAGCTTTCTTT. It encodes CASSQLGGTEAFF.

CDR3 in DNA: TGTGCCAGCAGCTCGGGACTAGCCAACAATGAGCAGTTCTTC. Protein product: CASSSGLANNEQFF. The V and J genes are TRBV11-3 and TRBJ2-1; 9 positions agree with TRBD2. After removal of 4 bases from V and 5 bases from J, the junction contained 3 bases not matched to a gene. CDR1 is SGHNT and CDR2 is YENEEA in the germline V gene. The CDR3 runs 14 residues.

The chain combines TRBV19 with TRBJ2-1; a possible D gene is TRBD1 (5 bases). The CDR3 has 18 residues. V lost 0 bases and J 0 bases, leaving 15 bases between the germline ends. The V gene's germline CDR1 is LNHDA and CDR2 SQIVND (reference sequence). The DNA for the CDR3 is TGTGCCAGTAGTATAGATACCTACAGGATCAGCTCCTACAATGAGCAGTTCTTC. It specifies CASSIDTYRISSYNEQFF.

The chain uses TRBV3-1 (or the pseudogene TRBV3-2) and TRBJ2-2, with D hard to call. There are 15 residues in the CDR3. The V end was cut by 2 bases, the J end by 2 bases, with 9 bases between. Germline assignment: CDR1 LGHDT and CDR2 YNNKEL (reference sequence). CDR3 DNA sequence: TGTGCCAGCAGCCAAATACTTTTTAACACCGGGGAGCTGTTTTTT. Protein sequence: CASSQILFNTGELFF.

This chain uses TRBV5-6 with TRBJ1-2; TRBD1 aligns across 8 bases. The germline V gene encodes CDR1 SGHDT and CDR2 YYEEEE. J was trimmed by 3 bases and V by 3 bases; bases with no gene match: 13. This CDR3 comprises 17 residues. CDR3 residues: CASSWGDSRQGHYGYTF. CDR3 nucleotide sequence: TGTGCCAGCAGCTGGGGGGACTCAAGACAGGGGCACTATGGCTACACCTTC.

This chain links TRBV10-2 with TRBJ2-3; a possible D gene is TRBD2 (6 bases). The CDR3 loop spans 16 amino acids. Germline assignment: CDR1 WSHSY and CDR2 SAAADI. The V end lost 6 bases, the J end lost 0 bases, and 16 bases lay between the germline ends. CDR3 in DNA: TGCGCCAGCAGCTTTAGCCCCGGGGGAAGCACAGATACGCAGTATTTT. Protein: CASSFSPGGSTDTQYF.

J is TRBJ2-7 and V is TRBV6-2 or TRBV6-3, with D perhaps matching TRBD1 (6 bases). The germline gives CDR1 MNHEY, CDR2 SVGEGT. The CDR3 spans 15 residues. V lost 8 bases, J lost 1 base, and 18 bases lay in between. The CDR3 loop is CASRSQHGQSYEQYF. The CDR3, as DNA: TGTGCCAGCCGTTCCCAGCACGGACAGTCCTACGAGCAGTACTTC.

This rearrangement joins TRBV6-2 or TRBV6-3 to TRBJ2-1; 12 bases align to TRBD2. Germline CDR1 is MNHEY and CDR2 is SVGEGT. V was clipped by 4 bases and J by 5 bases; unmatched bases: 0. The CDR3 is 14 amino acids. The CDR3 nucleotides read TGTGCCAGCAGTTCTAGCGGGGGGGACAATGAGCAGTTCTTC. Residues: CASSSSGGDNEQFF.

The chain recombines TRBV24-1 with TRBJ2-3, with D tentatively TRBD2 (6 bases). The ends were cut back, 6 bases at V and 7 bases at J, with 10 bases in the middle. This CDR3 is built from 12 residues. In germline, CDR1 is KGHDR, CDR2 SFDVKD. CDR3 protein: CATSPGGNTQYF. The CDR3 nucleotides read TGTGCCACCAGTCCTGGGGGGAATACGCAGTATTTT.

CDR3: CASCRGTTGELFF. The CDR3 DNA reads as TGCGCCAGCTGCAGGGGCACCACCGGGGAGCTGTTTTTT. V usage is TRBV10-2 and J usage is TRBJ2-2, with D perhaps matching TRBD1 (6 bases). The CDR3 has 13 residues. Trimming stripped 8 bases from V and 4 bases from J, with 11 bases between. Germline V gene data show CDR1 as WSHSY and CDR2 as SAAADI.

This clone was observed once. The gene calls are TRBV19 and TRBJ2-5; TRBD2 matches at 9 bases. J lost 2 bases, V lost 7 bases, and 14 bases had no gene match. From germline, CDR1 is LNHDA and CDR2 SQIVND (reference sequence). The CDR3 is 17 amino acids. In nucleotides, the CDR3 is TGTGCCAGTAAAACCCGTACTAGCGGGCGGAATCAAGAGACCCAGTACTTC. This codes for CASKTRTSGRNQETQYF.